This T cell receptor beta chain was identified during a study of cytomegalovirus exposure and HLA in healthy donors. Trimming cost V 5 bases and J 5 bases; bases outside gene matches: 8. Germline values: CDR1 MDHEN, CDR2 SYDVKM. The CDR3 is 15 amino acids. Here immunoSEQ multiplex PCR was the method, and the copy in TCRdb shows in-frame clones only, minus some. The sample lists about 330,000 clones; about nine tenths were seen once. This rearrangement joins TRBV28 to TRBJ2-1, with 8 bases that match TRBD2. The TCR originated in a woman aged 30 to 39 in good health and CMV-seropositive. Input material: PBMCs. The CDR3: CASSVFSGTHNEQFF. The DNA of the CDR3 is TGTGCCAGCAGTGTATTTAGCGGGACCCACAATGAGCAGTTCTTC. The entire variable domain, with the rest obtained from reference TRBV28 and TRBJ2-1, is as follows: DVKVTQSSRYLVKRTGEKVFLECVQDMDHENMFWYRQDPGLGLRLIYFSYDVKMKEKGDIPEGYSVSREKKERFSLILESASTNQTSMYLCASSVFSGTHNEQFFGPGTRLTVL.